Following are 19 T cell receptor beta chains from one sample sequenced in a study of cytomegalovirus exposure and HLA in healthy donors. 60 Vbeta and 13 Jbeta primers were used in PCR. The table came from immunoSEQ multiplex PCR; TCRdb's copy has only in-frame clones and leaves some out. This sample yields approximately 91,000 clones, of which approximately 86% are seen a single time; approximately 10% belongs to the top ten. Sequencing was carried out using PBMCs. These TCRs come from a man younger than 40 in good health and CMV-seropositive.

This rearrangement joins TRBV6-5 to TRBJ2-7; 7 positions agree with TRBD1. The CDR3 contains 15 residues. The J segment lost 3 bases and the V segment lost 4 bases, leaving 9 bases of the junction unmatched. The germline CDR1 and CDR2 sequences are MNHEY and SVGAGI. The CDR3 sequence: CASSSTGLLYYEQYF. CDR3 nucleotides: TGTGCCAGCAGTTCGACAGGGCTCCTCTACTACGAGCAGTACTTC.

CDR3 loop: CASSPFAGGGADTQYF. As DNA, the CDR3 is TGTGCCAGCTCACCATTCGCGGGAGGAGGAGCAGATACGCAGTATTTT. This rearrangement joins TRBV18 to TRBJ2-3; TRBD2 matches at 8 bases. V was clipped by 2 bases and J by 4 bases; unmatched bases: 8. The CDR3 consists of 16 residues. The germline V gene encodes CDR1 KGHSH and CDR2 LQKENI.

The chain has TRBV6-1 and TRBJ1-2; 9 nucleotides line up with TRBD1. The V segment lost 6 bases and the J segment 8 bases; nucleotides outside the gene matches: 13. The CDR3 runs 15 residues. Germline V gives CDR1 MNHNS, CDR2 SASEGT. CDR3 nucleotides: TGTGCCAGCAGCGGGGAGACAGGGGGTCTTGGGGGCTACACCTTC. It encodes CASSGETGGLGGYTF.

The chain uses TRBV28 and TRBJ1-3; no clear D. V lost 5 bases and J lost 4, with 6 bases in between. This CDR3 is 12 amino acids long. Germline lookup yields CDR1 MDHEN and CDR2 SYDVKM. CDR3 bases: TGTGCCAGCAGTGCCCAGGGAAACACCATATATTTT. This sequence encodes CASSAQGNTIYF.

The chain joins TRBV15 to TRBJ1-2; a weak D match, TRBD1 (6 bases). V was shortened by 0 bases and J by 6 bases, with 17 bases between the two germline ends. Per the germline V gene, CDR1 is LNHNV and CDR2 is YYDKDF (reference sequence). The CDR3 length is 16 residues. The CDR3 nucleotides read TGTGCCACCAGCAGAGATCGAACAGGGTACAGTCATGGCTACACCTTC. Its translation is CATSRDRTGYSHGYTF.

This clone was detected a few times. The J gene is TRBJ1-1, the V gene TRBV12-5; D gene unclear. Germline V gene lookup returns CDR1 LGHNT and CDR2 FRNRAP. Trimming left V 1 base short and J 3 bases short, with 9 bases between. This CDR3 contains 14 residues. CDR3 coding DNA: TGTGCTAGTGGTTTGGGGCTCGGAGACACTGAAGCTTTCTTT. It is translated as CASGLGLGDTEAFF.

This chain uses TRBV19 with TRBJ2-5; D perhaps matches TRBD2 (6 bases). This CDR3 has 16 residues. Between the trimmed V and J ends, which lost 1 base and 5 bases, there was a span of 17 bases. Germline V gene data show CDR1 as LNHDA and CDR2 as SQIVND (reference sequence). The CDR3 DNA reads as TGTGCCAGTAGTATAGGAGGAGGGGCTCTTCTGGAGACCCAGTACTTC. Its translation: CASSIGGGALLETQYF.

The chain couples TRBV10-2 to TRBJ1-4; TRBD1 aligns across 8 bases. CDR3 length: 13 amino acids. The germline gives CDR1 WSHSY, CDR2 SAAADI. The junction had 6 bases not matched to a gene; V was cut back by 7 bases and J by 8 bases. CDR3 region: CASTGQGGEKLFF. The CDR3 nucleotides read TGCGCCAGCACCGGACAGGGAGGGGAAAAACTGTTTTTT.

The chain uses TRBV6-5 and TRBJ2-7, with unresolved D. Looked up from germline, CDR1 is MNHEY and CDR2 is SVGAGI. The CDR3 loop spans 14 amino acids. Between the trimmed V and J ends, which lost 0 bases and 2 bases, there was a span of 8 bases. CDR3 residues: CASSYSRQTYEQYF. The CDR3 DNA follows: TGTGCCAGCAGTTACTCGCGACAAACCTACGAGCAGTACTTC.

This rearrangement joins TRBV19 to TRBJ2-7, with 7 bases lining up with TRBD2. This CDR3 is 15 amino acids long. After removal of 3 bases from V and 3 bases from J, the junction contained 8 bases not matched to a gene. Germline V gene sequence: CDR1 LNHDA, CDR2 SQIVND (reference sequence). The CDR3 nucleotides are TGTGCCAGTAGTATGTCATGGCTAGCGGACTACGAGCAGTACTTC. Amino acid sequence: CASSMSWLADYEQYF.

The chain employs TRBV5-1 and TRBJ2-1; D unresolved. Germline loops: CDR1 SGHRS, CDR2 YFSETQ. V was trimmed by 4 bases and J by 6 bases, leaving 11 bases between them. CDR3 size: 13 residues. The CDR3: CASSVELLNEQFF. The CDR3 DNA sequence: TGCGCCAGCAGCGTTGAGCTGCTCAATGAGCAGTTCTTC.

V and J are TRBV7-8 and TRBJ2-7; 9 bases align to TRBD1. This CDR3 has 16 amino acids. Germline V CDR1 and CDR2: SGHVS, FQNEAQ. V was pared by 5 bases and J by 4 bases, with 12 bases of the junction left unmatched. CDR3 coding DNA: TGTGCCAGCAGCCAGCGAACTCCGGGACAGGGTTACGAGCAGTACTTC. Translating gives CASSQRTPGQGYEQYF.

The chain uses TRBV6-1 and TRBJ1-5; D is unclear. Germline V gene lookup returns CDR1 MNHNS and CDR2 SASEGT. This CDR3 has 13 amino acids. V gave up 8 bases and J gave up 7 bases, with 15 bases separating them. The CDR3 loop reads CASSRGTAQPQHF. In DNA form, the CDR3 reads TGTGCCAGCTCCCGGGGAACCGCCCAGCCCCAGCATTTT.

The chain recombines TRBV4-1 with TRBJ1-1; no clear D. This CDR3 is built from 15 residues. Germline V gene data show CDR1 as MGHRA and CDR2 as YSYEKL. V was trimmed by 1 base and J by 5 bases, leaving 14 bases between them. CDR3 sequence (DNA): TGCGCCAGCAGCCAAGTGGGGAGTTTGGTAACTGAAGCTTTCTTT. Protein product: CASSQVGSLVTEAFF.

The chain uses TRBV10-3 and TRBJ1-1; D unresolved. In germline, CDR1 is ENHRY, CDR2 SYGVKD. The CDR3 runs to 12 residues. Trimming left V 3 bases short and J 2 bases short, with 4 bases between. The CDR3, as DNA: TGTGCCATCAGTGAACATAACACTGAAGCTTTCTTT. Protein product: CAISEHNTEAFF.

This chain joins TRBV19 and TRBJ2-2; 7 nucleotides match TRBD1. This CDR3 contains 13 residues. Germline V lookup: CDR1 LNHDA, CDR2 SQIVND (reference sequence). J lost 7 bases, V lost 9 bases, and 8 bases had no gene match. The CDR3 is CASLQGPSGELFF. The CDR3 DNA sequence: TGTGCCAGCCTACAGGGGCCGAGCGGGGAGCTGTTTTTT.

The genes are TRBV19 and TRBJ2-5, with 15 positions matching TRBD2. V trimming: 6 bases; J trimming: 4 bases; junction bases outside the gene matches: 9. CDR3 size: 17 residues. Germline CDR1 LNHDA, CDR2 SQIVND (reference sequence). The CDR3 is CASSAMGGLAGGETQYF. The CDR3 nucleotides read TGTGCCAGTAGCGCAATGGGGGGACTAGCGGGGGGAGAGACCCAGTACTTC.

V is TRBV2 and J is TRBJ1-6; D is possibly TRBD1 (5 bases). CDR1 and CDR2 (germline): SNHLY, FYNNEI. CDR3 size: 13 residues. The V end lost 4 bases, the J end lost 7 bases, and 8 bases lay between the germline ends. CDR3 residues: CASSGQQNSPLHF. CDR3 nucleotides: TGTGCCAGCAGTGGACAGCAAAATTCACCCCTCCACTTT.

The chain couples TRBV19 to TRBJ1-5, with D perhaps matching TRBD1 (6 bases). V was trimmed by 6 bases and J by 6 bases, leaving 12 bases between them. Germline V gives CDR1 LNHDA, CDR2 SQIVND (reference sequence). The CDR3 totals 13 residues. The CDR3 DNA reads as TGTGCCAGTAGCAGGACAGATTCTCAGCCCCAGCATTTT. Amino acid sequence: CASSRTDSQPQHF.